This T cell receptor (beta chain) was observed in a study of blood T cell repertoires in COVID-19. The overall study: Samples of COVID-19 (acute and convalescent) were obtained from the United States, Italy and Spain. Sample material is recorded as cDNA or gDNA derived from T cells, B-cell-depleted T cells, or PBMCs.

In the source study's methods: Estimated nucleated cell counts came from reference gene primer amplification. Only in-frame clones appear in the TCRdb table, and some are missing; sequencing was by immunoSEQ multiplex PCR. From that table come the V and J calls and clone size; the DNA was used to work out D and trimming. The sample includes 400,000 or so clones, around 91% of them seen just once. V was cut by 4 bases and J by 3 bases, with 13 bases left in between. This CDR3 contains 16 residues. Germline CDR1 MNHEY, CDR2 SVGEGT. Enrolment of Seattle patients took place during active infection, and they were followed longitudinally.

The origin of this receptor is a woman in her thirties or forties with COVID-19, enrolled during active disease. The chain uses TRBV6-2 or TRBV6-3 and TRBJ1-6; D is perhaps TRBD1 (6 bases). The sequencing sample was made of peripheral blood. CDR3 sequence: CASSSDRIYYNSPLHF. For the CDR3, the DNA is TGTGCCAGCAGTTCCGACAGGATCTACTATAATTCACCCCTCCACTTT.